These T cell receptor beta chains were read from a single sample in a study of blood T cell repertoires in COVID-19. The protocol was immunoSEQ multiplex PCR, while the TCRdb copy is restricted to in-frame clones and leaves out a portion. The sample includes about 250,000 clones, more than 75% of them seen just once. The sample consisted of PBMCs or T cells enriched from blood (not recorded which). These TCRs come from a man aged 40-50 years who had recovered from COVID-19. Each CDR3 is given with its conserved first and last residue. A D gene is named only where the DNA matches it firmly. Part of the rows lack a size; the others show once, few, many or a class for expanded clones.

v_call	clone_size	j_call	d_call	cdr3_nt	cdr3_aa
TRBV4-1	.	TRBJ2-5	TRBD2	TGCGCCAGCAGCCAAGGCGGGGGGAGAGGAAAGACCCAGTACTTC	CASSQGGGRGKTQYF
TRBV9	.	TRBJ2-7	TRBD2	TGTGCCAGCAGCCCCGGGGGGGCCGGGTACGAGCAGTACTTC	CASSPGGAGYEQYF
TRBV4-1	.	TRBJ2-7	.	TGCGCCAGCAGCCAGCCCACCGGGAGCCCCAGGAGGGAGCAGTACTTC	CASSQPTGSPRREQYF
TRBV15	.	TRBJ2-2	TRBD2	TGTGCCACTGAACCCTCGGGAGGGATGACCGGGGAGCTGTTTTTT	CATEPSGGMTGELFF
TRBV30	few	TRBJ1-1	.	TGTGCCTGGAGTGACTATTCGGCTGAAGCTTTCTTT	CAWSDYSAEAFF
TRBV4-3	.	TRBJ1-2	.	TGCGCCAGCAGCCAAGTCAGTTGGACAGCCCAGTGGGGCTACACCTTC	CASSQVSWTAQWGYTF
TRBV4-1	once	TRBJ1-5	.	TGCGCCAGCAGCGGATCCGGGACAAGAGGCAATCAGCCCCAGCATTTT	CASSGSGTRGNQPQHF
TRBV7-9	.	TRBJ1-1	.	TGTGCCGGGGAGACATTAGTTTCCTCGGGGGCTTTCTTT	CAGETLVSSGAFF
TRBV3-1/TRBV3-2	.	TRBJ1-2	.	TGTGCCAGCAGCCAAGAAAGGGCGGGCTATGGCTACACCTTC	CASSQERAGYGYTF
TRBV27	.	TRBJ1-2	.	TGTGCCAGCACTAGACATTTGACAGAGGATGGCTACACCTTC	CASTRHLTEDGYTF
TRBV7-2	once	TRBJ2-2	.	TGTGCCAGCAGCTTAGCGTTGTCGGGAGCCGGGGAGCTGTTTTTT	CASSLALSGAGELFF
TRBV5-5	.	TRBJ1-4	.	TGTGCCAGCAGCCCCTGGAGGAACGCTGAAAAACTGTTTTTT	CASSPWRNAEKLFF
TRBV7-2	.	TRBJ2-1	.	TGTGCCAGCACCGTCGCGGGAAGCTCCTACAATGAGCAGTTCTTC	CASTVAGSSYNEQFF
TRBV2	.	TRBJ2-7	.	TGTGCCAGCGGACGGGGGAGTGAGGAGCAGTACTTC	CASGRGSEEQYF
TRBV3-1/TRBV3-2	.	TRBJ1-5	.	TGTGCCAGCAGCCAAGATACAAATCAGCCCCAGCATTTT	CASSQDTNQPQHF
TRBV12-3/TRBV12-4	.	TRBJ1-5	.	TGTGCCAGCAGTAAACCTACGGGTCAGCCCCAGCATTTT	CASSKPTGQPQHF
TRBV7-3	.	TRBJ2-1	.	TGTGCCAGCAGCCGTGGCGGGGGCCCCTACAATGAGCAGTTCTTC	CASSRGGGPYNEQFF